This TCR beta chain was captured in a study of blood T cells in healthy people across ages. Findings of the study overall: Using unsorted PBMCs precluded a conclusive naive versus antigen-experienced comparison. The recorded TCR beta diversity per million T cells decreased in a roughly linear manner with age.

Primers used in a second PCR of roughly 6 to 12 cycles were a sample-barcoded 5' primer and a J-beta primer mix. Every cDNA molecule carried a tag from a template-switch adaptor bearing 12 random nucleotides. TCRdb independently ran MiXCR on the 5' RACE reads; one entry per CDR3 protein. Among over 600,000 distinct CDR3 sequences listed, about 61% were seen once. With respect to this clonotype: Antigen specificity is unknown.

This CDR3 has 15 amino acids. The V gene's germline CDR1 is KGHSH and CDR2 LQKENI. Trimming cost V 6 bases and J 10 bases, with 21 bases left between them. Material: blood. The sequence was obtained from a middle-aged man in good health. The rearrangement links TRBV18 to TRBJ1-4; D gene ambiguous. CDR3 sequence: CASSEGGLKRRKLFF. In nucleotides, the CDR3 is TGTGCCAGCTCTGAAGGAGGTCTAAAACGGAGAAAACTGTTTTTT.